The entry that follows covers one TCR beta chain sequence. Its antigen is unidentified. There are 15 residues in the CDR3. Germline CDR1 and CDR2: MNHNS and SASEGT. V gave up 1 base and J gave up 2 bases, with 9 bases separating them. The sample belongs to a study of cytomegalovirus exposure and HLA in healthy donors. Study-level points and caveats: An analysis was carried out at a later point. It showed that HLA-associated TCR beta chains were more clonally expanded than equally common non-associated chains. CMV serostatus alone was available as immune exposure information. Later analysis identified a missense DCLRE1C variant that was linked to TCR beta V- and J-gene trimming. Fewer N-insertions than the roughly 600-donor mean were reportedly shown by an Asian-associated ancestry cluster in a later analysis.

The study ran its PCR with 60 Vbeta and 13 Jbeta primers. The table came from immunoSEQ multiplex PCR; TCRdb's copy has only in-frame clones and leaves some out. The top ten clones hold 13% to 15% of a sample with under 200,000 clones, around 78% of them seen once. Sequences were obtained from PBMCs. The chain links TRBV6-1 to TRBJ2-1; D might be TRBD2 (6 bases). This clonotype was obtained from a woman aged 25 to 39 in good health and CMV-seropositive. CDR3 amino acids: CASSEGLAPYNEQFF. As DNA, the CDR3 is TGTGCCAGCAGTGAAGGGCTAGCGCCCTACAATGAGCAGTTCTTC.